A selection of T cell receptor beta chains follows, all from one sample in a study of identical twins. Each CDR3 protein is one row after TCRdb ran MiXCR on the 5' RACE reads. The sample has about 340,000 distinct CDR3 sequences, around 12% seen once. These data are also associated with another study on yellow fever vaccine responses in identical twins.

The sequenced material came from CD8+ T cells sorted from blood. These receptors all stem from a woman between 18 and 29 years old in good health. Each CDR3 is given with its conserved first and last residue. The D gene is left open where the match is weak. Clone size is stated in some rows and not others, as once, few, many or a class when expanded.

J gene,D gene,V gene,clone size,CDR3 DNA,CDR3 protein
TRBJ2-5,TRBD2,TRBV12-3/TRBV12-4,few,TGTGCCAGCAGTTCGCTAGCGGGAGAGAAGGGGTGGTGGGCCCAGTACTTC,CASSSLAGEKGWWAQYF
TRBJ2-3,TRBD2,TRBV29-1,many,TGCAGCTATTTTGGAGCGGGAGTTAGCACAGATACGCAGTATTTT,CSYFGAGVSTDTQYF
TRBJ2-1,-,TRBV7-8,many,TGTGCCAGCAGCGCCATAGTCGGACAGCAAGATGAGCAGTTCTTC,CASSAIVGQQDEQFF
TRBJ2-2,-,TRBV7-9,many,TGTGCCAGCAGCCTTAATGGCGGGGAGCTGTTTTTT,CASSLNGGELFF
TRBJ2-1,TRBD1,TRBV11-3,-,TGTGCCGGGTCACAGGGGGGTCAGGGAAATGAGCAGTTCTTC,CAGSQGGQGNEQFF
TRBJ1-1,TRBD1,TRBV6-5,-,TGTGCCAGCAGCTACGGACAGGTCAACACTGAAGCTTTCTTT,CASSYGQVNTEAFF
TRBJ2-5,-,TRBV11-2,few,TGTGCCAGCAGCTCCACAAGTTATCAAGAGACCCAGTACTTC,CASSSTSYQETQYF
TRBJ2-2,-,TRBV5-1,-,TGCGCCAGCAGCTTGTATTTATCGGGGGAGCTGTTTTTT,CASSLYLSGELFF
TRBJ1-5,-,TRBV15,-,TGTGCCACCAGCAGAGCCTTGGGGGCCCGACAGCCCCAGCATTTT,CATSRALGARQPQHF
TRBJ1-1,-,TRBV5-6,-,TGTGCCAGCACCTCCATGGCGAACACTGAAGCTTTCTTT,CASTSMANTEAFF
TRBJ1-5,-,TRBV24-1,-,TGTGCCACCGGGGACAATAGCAATCAGCCCCAGCATTTT,CATGDNSNQPQHF
TRBJ1-2,TRBD1,TRBV20-1,-,TGCAGTGCTAGATCCGGACAGGCTACGGTAGGCTACACCTTC,CSARSGQATVGYTF
TRBJ2-7,-,TRBV12-3/TRBV12-4,-,TGTGCCAGCAGTTTAGAGGGATTCAGGGTCTACGAGCAGTACTTC,CASSLEGFRVYEQYF
TRBJ2-1,-,TRBV5-5,few,TGTGCCAGCAGCTTCCGGGACACCTACAATGAGCAGTTCTTC,CASSFRDTYNEQFF
TRBJ2-7,-,TRBV5-5,few,TGTGCCAGCAGCTTGGCCGGGGGGCTTGGGGCCTACGAGCAGTACTTC,CASSLAGGLGAYEQYF
TRBJ2-1,-,TRBV20-1,few,TGCAGTGCTAGTGCGGGCCCTGAGCAGTTCTTC,CSASAGPEQFF
TRBJ2-2,-,TRBV4-1,many,TGCGCCAGCAGCCAACTAGGGGGGATTGGCGGGGAGCTGTTTTTT,CASSQLGGIGGELFF
TRBJ1-1,-,TRBV4-1,few,TGCGCCAGCAGCCAAGGGTTGTGGGCTTTCTTT,CASSQGLWAFF
TRBJ1-1,-,TRBV12-3/TRBV12-4,many,TGTGCCAGCAGCCTAACCGGGACCGACCGGAACACTGAAGCTTTCTTT,CASSLTGTDRNTEAFF
TRBJ2-3,-,TRBV27,few,TGTGCCAGCAGTTGGGGGCCCTACACAGATACGCAGTATTTT,CASSWGPYTDTQYF
TRBJ2-1,-,TRBV4-1,-,TGCGCCAGCAGCCAAGATCTATGGCCGAGGGTCTTC,CASSQDLWPRVF
TRBJ2-7,TRBD2,TRBV10-2,-,TGCGCCAGCAGTGGGACCAGCGGGAGTCTTTACGAGCAGTACTTC,CASSGTSGSLYEQYF
TRBJ2-5,TRBD1,TRBV7-8,many,TGTGCCAGCAGCGTCGGACAGGGCCACGAAGAGACCCAGTACTTC,CASSVGQGHEETQYF
TRBJ2-3,-,TRBV9,few,TGTGCCAGCAGCGTAGCTTCTAAGGACGCCCAAGATACGCAGTATTTT,CASSVASKDAQDTQYF